This T cell receptor beta chain was identified during a study of OX40 agonist ivuxolimab in advanced cancers. Overall study: Patients treated during dose escalation were battling hepatocellular carcinoma, melanoma, renal cell or head and neck cancer. Three patients, one with hepatocellular carcinoma and two with cutaneous melanoma, responded partially. Study-wide points: The expanded peripheral T cells' antigen specificity was not determined. Some nonresponders additionally presented with little normalized T-cell clonal expansion.

The CDR3 extends over 14 amino acids. V lost 6 bases to trimming and J lost 7 bases, with 13 bases between them. CDR1 is MNHNY, CDR2 SVGAGI, per germline (reference sequence). Sequenced by immunoSEQ multiplex PCR; TCRdb stores in-frame clones only, minus some. The sample yields about 71,000 clones, under 85% seen once. Notes on this clone: Its specificity is not known.

The TCR was taken from an adult with an advanced solid tumor such as melanoma, head and neck, liver or kidney cancer. Sequenced material: CD4+ or CD8+ T cells sorted from blood, taken in a trial of the OX40 agonist ivuxolimab. This chain links TRBV6-6 with TRBJ1-6; D not certain. CDR3 bases: TGTGCCAGCAGGGCCGGGAGGCCGAATTCACCCCTCCACTTT. Translating it yields CASRAGRPNSPLHF.